Listed below are T cell receptor beta chains from one sample, sequenced in a study of beta chain features in type 1 diabetes. Repertoires were generated with immunoSEQ multiplex PCR, while TCRdb's copy carries only in-frame clones and drops some. The repertoire holds about 370,000 clones, around 10% seen once, with 0.55% to 0.75% in the top ten. Source material: central memory CD4+ T cells from blood. All receptors come from a young man with type 1 diabetes. The CDR3 runs from the conserved cysteine through the conserved F or W. Fields, in order: CDR3 protein, V gene, J gene.

CASSLGSAPYEQYF	TRBV5-6	TRBJ2-7
CASSPGQGRADTQYF	TRBV13	TRBJ2-3
CASSLGVDLHTEAFF	TRBV4-1	TRBJ1-1
CASSTGGTEANYGYTF	TRBV28	TRBJ1-2
CAISVGTSDYNEQFF	TRBV10-3	TRBJ2-1
CASSLDPDSSIQYF	TRBV5-1	TRBJ2-4
CAIRPQRQGDTEAFF	TRBV6-6	TRBJ1-1
CASSLDGRGHTQYF	TRBV11-3	TRBJ2-3
CASSLGTGVREQYF	TRBV7-9	TRBJ2-7
CASSLTLAKNIQYF	TRBV5-6	TRBJ2-4
CASSLEAGTVNTEAFF	TRBV5-1	TRBJ1-1
CASSGTTYNEQFF	TRBV9	TRBJ2-1
CASSLSRPGQGFGYTF	TRBV7-2	TRBJ1-2
CASRAGTTNTEAFF	TRBV5-1	TRBJ1-1
CASSFSLLGRGTDTQYF	TRBV5-1	TRBJ2-3
CASSYSGGTGGNVLTF	TRBV6-5	TRBJ2-6
CASSRGQTMNTEAFF	TRBV6-1	TRBJ1-1
CASSLLVWGEHTEAFF	TRBV7-9	TRBJ1-1
CASSYTGDSGYTF	TRBV6-5	TRBJ1-2
CSVLEGYNQPQHF	TRBV29-1	TRBJ1-5
CASSLGDPRGGYEQYF	TRBV5-1	TRBJ2-7
CASSRSDVGYTF	TRBV7-3	TRBJ1-2
CASSEETGKPQHF	TRBV2	TRBJ1-5
CASSLDTSEQYF	TRBV7-9	TRBJ2-7
CASSNSDATNEKLFF	TRBV28	TRBJ1-4
CASSRDSGANVLTF	TRBV7-2	TRBJ2-6
CASSLEVAYEQYF	TRBV11-2	TRBJ2-7
CASSGSGTGTDTQYF	TRBV5-4	TRBJ2-3
CASSQDAGSTDTQYF	TRBV14	TRBJ2-3
CASSLAQKLYNEQFF	TRBV5-4	TRBJ2-1
CASSPGTGANQPQHF	TRBV18	TRBJ1-5
CASSPWTGGLNTEAFF	TRBV14	TRBJ1-1
CASSLKGISLTDTQYF	TRBV27	TRBJ2-3
CAWSVGGGPLSEQFF	TRBV30	TRBJ2-1
CASSARQQFVGEQYF	TRBV6-1	TRBJ2-7
CASSSYDRAFKQYF	TRBV7-9	TRBJ2-3
CASSFLDQPQHF	TRBV27	TRBJ1-5
CASSLASSGRVSYNEQFF	TRBV7-9	TRBJ2-1
CASPIPGRNTGELFF	TRBV18	TRBJ2-2
CASSYSIGAETQYF	TRBV6-6	TRBJ2-5
CASSLGDRGKEETQYF	TRBV5-1	TRBJ2-5
CASSHPGQAYEQYF	TRBV5-8	.
CATSRDLRDEKLFF	TRBV15	TRBJ1-4
CAWSVLHGAYEQYF	TRBV30	TRBJ2-7
CASSVAGTRHNEKLFF	TRBV7-9	TRBJ1-4
CASSLGFSGDTEAFF	TRBV5-1	TRBJ1-1
CASSSFRGAGSEKLFF	TRBV28	TRBJ1-4
CASSLPGGTDTQYF	TRBV11-3	TRBJ2-3
CASSLATDSYEQYF	TRBV5-1	TRBJ2-7
CSAQPGQGRETQYF	TRBV29-1	TRBJ2-5
CASSQPRIGQETQYF	TRBV6-5	TRBJ2-5
CASSEDRGQYF	TRBV2	TRBJ2-7
CASSMTRLRGNEQFF	TRBV6-6	TRBJ2-1
CASSTASGSRTDTQYF	TRBV5-1	TRBJ2-3
CSGSQGGYTEAFF	TRBV29-1	TRBJ1-1
CASSRLPGTGNEQYF	TRBV6-5	TRBJ2-7
CSVGTQQVQYF	TRBV29-1	TRBJ2-7